These 21 T cell receptor beta chains were sequenced from one sample in a study of cytomegalovirus exposure and HLA in healthy donors. The primer mix had 60 Vbeta and 13 Jbeta primers. The table came from immunoSEQ multiplex PCR; TCRdb's copy has only in-frame clones and leaves some out. The sample consists of around 100,000 clones, more than 75% of them appearing once. The sample was PBMCs. The receptors were gathered from a woman aged 18-35 years in good health and CMV-seropositive.

This chain connects TRBV10-3 to TRBJ2-5, with TRBD1 identical over 10 bases. With V trimmed by 3 bases and J by 11 bases, 24 bases remained unmatched. The CDR3 spans 19 residues. The V gene's germline CDR1 is ENHRY and CDR2 SYGVKD. The CDR3 DNA is TGTGCCATCAGTGATCCCCTTTTCGACCCGGACAGGGGGAAGATAGGGCAGTACTTC. Translation: CAISDPLFDPDRGKIGQYF.

This chain connects TRBV30 to TRBJ1-6; 11 nucleotides match TRBD1. Unmatched junction bases numbered 5, after V lost 4 bases and J lost 0 bases. Per germline, CDR1 GTSNPN and CDR2 SVGIG (reference sequence). The CDR3 contains 17 residues. CDR3 nucleotide sequence: TGTGCCTGGATCGTCGGGACAGGGGGCTCCTATAATTCACCCCTCCACTTT. Translating it yields CAWIVGTGGSYNSPLHF.

This chain links TRBV2 with TRBJ2-7; TRBD2 matches 10 bases. The CDR3 runs to 13 residues. After removal of 6 bases from V and 9 bases from J, the junction contained 8 bases not matched to a gene. Germline CDR1 is SNHLY and CDR2 is FYNNEI. The CDR3 loop reads CASSDIAGGAQYF. CDR3 DNA sequence: TGTGCCAGCAGCGATATAGCGGGGGGCGCGCAGTACTTC.

This sequence joins TRBV6-1 and TRBJ1-1; 9 nucleotides agree with TRBD1. Germline V lookup: CDR1 MNHNS, CDR2 SASEGT. V lost 0 bases, J lost 0 bases, and 11 bases stayed unmatched. CDR3 length: 19 residues. The CDR3 spells CASSEARTGEYNLNTEAFF. Written as DNA, the CDR3 is TGTGCCAGCAGTGAAGCGCGGACAGGGGAATACAACTTGAACACTGAAGCTTTCTTT.

The J gene is TRBJ2-7, the V gene TRBV28; D might be TRBD1 (6 bases). CDR3 length equals 14 residues. Germline V gene lookup returns CDR1 MDHEN and CDR2 SYDVKM. Trimming pared 8 bases from V and 3 bases from J, leaving 17 bases between. CDR3 region: CASAPGHHNYEQYF. The CDR3 coding sequence is TGTGCCAGCGCCCCGGGACACCATAACTACGAGCAGTACTTC.

The chain carries TRBV29-1 and TRBJ2-3, with 9 bases fitting TRBD2. CDR1 is SQVTM, CDR2 ANQGSEA, per germline. After removal of 4 bases from V and 2 bases from J, the junction contained 7 bases not matched to a gene. This CDR3 comprises 15 residues. CDR3 region: CSVVASGVFTDTQYF. The CDR3 DNA follows: TGCAGCGTTGTCGCTAGCGGGGTTTTCACAGATACGCAGTATTTT.

The V gene is TRBV29-1, the J gene TRBJ1-1; 11 nucleotides match TRBD1. CDR3 length: 14 amino acids. J lost 4 bases, V lost 2 bases, and 3 bases had no gene match. The V gene's germline CDR1 is SQVTM and CDR2 ANQGSEA. CDR3 protein: CSVEKGQGGTEAFF. The CDR3 DNA reads as TGCAGCGTTGAAAAGGGACAGGGGGGCACTGAAGCTTTCTTT.

V is TRBV6-6 and J is TRBJ2-5, with TRBD1 matching 9 bases. Germline CDR1 MNHNY, CDR2 SVGAGI (reference sequence). The CDR3 spans 16 residues. V dropped 2 bases and J dropped 5; count of bases not matched to a gene: 9. CDR3 coding DNA: TGTGCCAGCAGTTACGGCTCGGACAGGGGTATGGAGACCCAGTACTTC. It is translated as CASSYGSDRGMETQYF.

This chain joins TRBV19 and TRBJ2-7, with 13 positions matching TRBD2. Germline V CDR1 and CDR2: LNHDA, SQIVND (reference sequence). Trimming removed 5 bases from V and 4 bases from J; junction bases left unmatched: 11. CDR3 length equals 17 residues. CDR3 protein: CASSGTSGDRRGYEQYF. CDR3 sequence (DNA): TGTGCCAGTAGTGGGACTAGCGGGGATCGGAGGGGATACGAGCAGTACTTC.

The chain carries TRBV23-1 and TRBJ1-3; D is unclear. TRBV23-1 is labeled an ORF, and its function is uncertain. CDR3 size: 15 residues. V was cut by 2 bases and J by 4 bases, with 12 bases left in between. CDR3 nucleotides: TGCGCCAGCAGTCAAACCGACACAGCAGGAAACACCATATATTTT. Translating it yields CASSQTDTAGNTIYF.

The chain recombines TRBV6-4 with TRBJ2-1; 7 bases line up with TRBD2. The V gene end was trimmed by 5 bases and the J gene end by 6 bases; junction bases not matched to a gene: 7. Germline CDR1 is MRHNA and CDR2 is SNTAGT. The CDR3 length is 14 residues. The CDR3 DNA follows: TGTGCCAGCAGTCAAGGACTAGAGTCCAATGAGCAGTTCTTC. Residues: CASSQGLESNEQFF.

Only a few counts were recorded for this clone. The rearrangement joins TRBV7-2 to TRBJ2-7; possibly TRBD1 for D (6 bases). From germline, CDR1 is SGHTA and CDR2 FQGNSA. There are 15 residues in the CDR3. The V gene lost 2 bases and the J gene lost 0 bases, with 11 bases spanning the gap. The CDR3 protein is CASSLWDTSSYEQYF. The CDR3 DNA reads TGTGCCAGCAGCTTATGGGACACCTCCTCCTACGAGCAGTACTTC.

V gene TRBV15 combines with J gene TRBJ1-5, with 7 bases lining up with TRBD1. This CDR3 spans 15 amino acids. J was trimmed by 2 bases and V by 3 bases; bases with no gene match: 4. CDR1 and CDR2 from the germline V gene are LNHNV and YYDKDF (reference sequence). The CDR3 sequence: CATSRFRGGNQPQHF. As DNA, the CDR3 is TGTGCCACCAGCAGGTTCAGGGGGGGCAATCAGCCCCAGCATTTT.

V gene TRBV2 combines with J gene TRBJ2-1; the D gene is possibly TRBD2 (6 bases). This CDR3 has 15 residues. V was cut by 4 bases and J by 12 bases, with 22 bases left in between. The germline V gene has CDR1 SNHLY and CDR2 FYNNEI. Here the CDR3 DNA reads TGTGCCAGCAGTGGTCTAAGCGGGTCCCATTTCGGGCAGTTCTTC. Its translation: CASSGLSGSHFGQFF.

The rearrangement joins TRBV5-1 to TRBJ2-1; 11 positions match TRBD2. The CDR3 contains 18 residues. CDR1 and CDR2 from the germline V gene are SGHRS and YFSETQ. V shed 0 bases and J 7 bases; nucleotides not matched to a gene: 12. DNA of the CDR3: TGCGCCAGCAGCTTGGGAGGGTTGCTAGCGGGAGGTCTTAATGAGCAGTTCTTC. Translation: CASSLGGLLAGGLNEQFF.

In its sample, this clone was seen a few times. The rearrangement links TRBV2 to TRBJ2-3; D might be TRBD2 (5 bases). CDR3 size: 12 residues. The ends were cut back, 8 bases at V and 1 base at J, with 7 bases in the middle. Germline V CDR1 and CDR2: SNHLY, FYNNEI. The CDR3, as DNA: TGTGCCAGCGAGGAGGGCACAGATACGCAGTATTTT. The encoded protein is CASEEGTDTQYF.

V gene TRBV27 combines with J gene TRBJ1-5; D is unclear. V gave up 5 bases and J gave up 1 base, with 18 bases separating them. Germline CDR1 reads MNHEY; CDR2 reads SMNVEV (reference sequence). CDR3 length: 17 amino acids. DNA of the CDR3: TGTGCCAGCAGTCCAACTCCCACAGTGGCCAGCAATCAGCCCCAGCATTTT. It specifies CASSPTPTVASNQPQHF.

In this sample, this clone turned up a few times. The chain combines TRBV27 with TRBJ1-1, with TRBD1 matching 9 bases. CDR3 length equals 14 residues. V was pared by 6 bases and J by 5 bases, with 7 bases of the junction left unmatched. Germline V gene sequence: CDR1 MNHEY, CDR2 SMNVEV (reference sequence). The CDR3 region is CASSSTGGGTEAFF. For the CDR3, the DNA is TGTGCCAGCAGCAGTACAGGGGGCGGGACTGAAGCTTTCTTT.

V is TRBV4-3 and J is TRBJ1-5; D is uncertain. Germline V gives CDR1 LGHNA, CDR2 YSLEER. The CDR3 contains 14 residues. Deletions cut 0 bases from V and 2 bases from J, with 5 bases between. The CDR3, as DNA: TGCGCCAGCAGCCAAGAGAGAGGCAATCAGCCCCAGCATTTT. Translated: CASSQERGNQPQHF.

The chain couples TRBV27 to TRBJ1-2, with TRBD1 matching 7 bases. The CDR3 covers 16 residues. Losses at the gene ends were 6 bases for V and 8 bases for J; bases not matched to a gene: 18. CDR1 is MNHEY, CDR2 SMNVEV, per germline (reference sequence). This CDR3 is CASSTGGWNRGGGYTF. As DNA, the CDR3 is TGTGCCAGCAGCACTGGGGGTTGGAACAGGGGCGGGGGCTACACCTTC.

The chain couples TRBV11-2 to TRBJ1-1; D remains unclear. Germline CDR1 and CDR2: SGHAT and FQNNGV. V lost 3 bases to trimming and J lost 6 bases, with 14 bases between them. The CDR3 contains 14 residues. DNA for the CDR3: TGTGCCAGCAGCTTTCTCCCGGGAGTACCTGAAGCTTTCTTT. Amino acids: CASSFLPGVPEAFF.